This section outlines one TCR beta chain sequence together with its context. J gave up 0 bases and V 2 bases, and 1 base lay outside the gene matches. The germline V gene encodes CDR1 SGHRS and CDR2 YFSETQ. The CDR3 runs to 15 residues. An amount of RNA that ranged from roughly 0.45 to 1 ug was reverse transcribed with random hexamers. immunoSEQ multiplex PCR amplified TCR beta CDR3 across 54 Vbeta, 13 Jbeta. TCRdb re-derived calls from the immunoSEQ multiplex PCR reads in MiXCR, one entry per CDR3 protein. The profile shows about 130,000 distinct CDR3 sequences, over 85% of them singletons. The data are from a study of CD8 T cells in Susac syndrome.

This receptor was taken from a human donor in good health. The specimen was CD4+ T cells from PBMCs. The rearrangement links TRBV5-1 to TRBJ2-3; 9 positions agree with TRBD2. The CDR3 loop reads CASSFSGRSTDTQYF. The CDR3 bases are TGCGCCAGCAGCTTTAGCGGGAGAAGCACAGATACGCAGTATTTT.